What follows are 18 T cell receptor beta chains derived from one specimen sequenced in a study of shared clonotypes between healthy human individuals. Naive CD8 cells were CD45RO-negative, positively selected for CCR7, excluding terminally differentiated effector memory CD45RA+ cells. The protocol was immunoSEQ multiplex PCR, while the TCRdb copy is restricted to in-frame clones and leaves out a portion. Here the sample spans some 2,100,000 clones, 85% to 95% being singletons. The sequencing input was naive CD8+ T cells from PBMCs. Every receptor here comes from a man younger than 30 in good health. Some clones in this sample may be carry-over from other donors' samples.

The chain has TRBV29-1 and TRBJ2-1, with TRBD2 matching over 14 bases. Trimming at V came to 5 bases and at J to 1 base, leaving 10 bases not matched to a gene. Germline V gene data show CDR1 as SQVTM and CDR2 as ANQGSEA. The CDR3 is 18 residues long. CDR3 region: CSVSGTSGSKRSYNEQFF. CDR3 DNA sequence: TGCAGCGTTTCCGGGACTAGCGGGAGTAAAAGGTCCTACAATGAGCAGTTCTTC.

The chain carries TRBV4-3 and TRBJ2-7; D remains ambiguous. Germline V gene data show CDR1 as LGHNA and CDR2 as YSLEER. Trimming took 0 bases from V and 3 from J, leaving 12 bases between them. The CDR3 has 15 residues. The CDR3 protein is CASSQDRSPYYEQYF. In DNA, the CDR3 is TGCGCCAGCAGCCAAGACAGGAGCCCATACTACGAGCAGTACTTC.

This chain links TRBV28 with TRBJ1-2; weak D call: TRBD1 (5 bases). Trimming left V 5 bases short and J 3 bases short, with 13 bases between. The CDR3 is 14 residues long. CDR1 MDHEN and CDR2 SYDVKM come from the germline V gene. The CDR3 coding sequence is TGTGCCAGCAGTGCACCCGGGGCGGACTATGGCTACACCTTC. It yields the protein CASSAPGADYGYTF.

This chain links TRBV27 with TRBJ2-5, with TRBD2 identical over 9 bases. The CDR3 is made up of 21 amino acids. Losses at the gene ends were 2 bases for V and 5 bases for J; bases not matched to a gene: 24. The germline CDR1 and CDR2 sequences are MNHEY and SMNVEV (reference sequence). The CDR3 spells CASSLSPRILAGGPDQETQYF. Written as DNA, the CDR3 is TGTGCCAGCAGTTTAAGCCCGCGGATTTTGGCGGGAGGGCCAGATCAGGAGACCCAGTACTTC.

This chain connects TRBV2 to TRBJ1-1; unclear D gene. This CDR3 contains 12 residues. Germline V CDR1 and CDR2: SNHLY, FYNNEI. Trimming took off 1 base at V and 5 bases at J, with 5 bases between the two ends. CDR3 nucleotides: TGTGCCAGCAGTGAAGTTAGGACTGAAGCTTTCTTT. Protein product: CASSEVRTEAFF.

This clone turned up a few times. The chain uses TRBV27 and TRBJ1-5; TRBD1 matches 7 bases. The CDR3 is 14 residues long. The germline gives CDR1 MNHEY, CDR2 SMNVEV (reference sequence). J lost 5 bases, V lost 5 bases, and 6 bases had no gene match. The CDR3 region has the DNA TGTGCCAGCAGTCAGACAGGGTCCGATCAGCCCCAGCATTTT. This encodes CASSQTGSDQPQHF.

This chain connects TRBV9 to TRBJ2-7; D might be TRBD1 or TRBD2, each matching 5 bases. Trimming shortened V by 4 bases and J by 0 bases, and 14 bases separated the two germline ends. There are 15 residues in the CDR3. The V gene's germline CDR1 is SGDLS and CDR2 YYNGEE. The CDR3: CASSLTPGSSYEQYF. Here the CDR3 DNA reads TGTGCCAGCAGCTTAACTCCAGGGAGCTCCTACGAGCAGTACTTC.

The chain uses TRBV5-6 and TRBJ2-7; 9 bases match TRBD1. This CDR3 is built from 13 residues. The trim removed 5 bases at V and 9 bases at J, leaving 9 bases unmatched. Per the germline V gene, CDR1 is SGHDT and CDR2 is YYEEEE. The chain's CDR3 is CASSSGTGKGQYF. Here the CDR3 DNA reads TGTGCCAGCAGTTCCGGGACAGGGAAGGGGCAGTACTTC.

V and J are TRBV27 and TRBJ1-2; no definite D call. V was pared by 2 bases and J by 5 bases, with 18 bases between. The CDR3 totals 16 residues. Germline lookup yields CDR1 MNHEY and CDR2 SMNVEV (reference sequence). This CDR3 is CASSLKALTYLYGYTF. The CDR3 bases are TGTGCCAGCAGTTTAAAAGCCCTAACATACCTATATGGCTACACCTTC.

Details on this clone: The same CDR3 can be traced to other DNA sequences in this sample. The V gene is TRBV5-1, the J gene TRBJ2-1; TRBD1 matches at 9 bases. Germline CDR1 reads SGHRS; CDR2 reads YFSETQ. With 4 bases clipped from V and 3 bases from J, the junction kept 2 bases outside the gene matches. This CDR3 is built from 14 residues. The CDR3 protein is CASSPGQGYNEQFF. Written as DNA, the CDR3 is TGCGCCAGCAGCCCGGGACAGGGCTACAATGAGCAGTTCTTC.

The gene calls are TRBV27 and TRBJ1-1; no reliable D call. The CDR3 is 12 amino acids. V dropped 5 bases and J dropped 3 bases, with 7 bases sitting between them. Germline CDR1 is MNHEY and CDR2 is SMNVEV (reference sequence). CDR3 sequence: CASSKGYTEAFF. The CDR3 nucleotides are TGTGCCAGCAGTAAGGGATACACTGAAGCTTTCTTT.

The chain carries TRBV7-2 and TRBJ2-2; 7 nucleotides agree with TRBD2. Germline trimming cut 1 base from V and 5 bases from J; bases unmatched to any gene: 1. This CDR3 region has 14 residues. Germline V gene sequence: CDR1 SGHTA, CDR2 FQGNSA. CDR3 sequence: CASSLGGSTGELFF. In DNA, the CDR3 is TGTGCCAGCAGCTTAGGCGGGAGTACCGGGGAGCTGTTTTTT.

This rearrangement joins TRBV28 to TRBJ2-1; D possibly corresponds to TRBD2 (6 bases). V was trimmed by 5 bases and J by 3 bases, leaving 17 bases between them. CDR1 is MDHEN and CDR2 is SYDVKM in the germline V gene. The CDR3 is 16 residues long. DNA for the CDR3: TGTGCCAGCAGTGCGTGGGGGGAGTTGAGCTACAATGAGCAGTTCTTC. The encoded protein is CASSAWGELSYNEQFF.

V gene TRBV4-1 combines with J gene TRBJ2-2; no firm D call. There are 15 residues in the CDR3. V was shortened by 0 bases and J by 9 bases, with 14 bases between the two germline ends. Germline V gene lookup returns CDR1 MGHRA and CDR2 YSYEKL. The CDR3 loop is CASSQDTRSTWELFF. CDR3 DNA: TGCGCCAGCAGCCAAGATACGAGGTCCACGTGGGAGCTGTTTTTT.

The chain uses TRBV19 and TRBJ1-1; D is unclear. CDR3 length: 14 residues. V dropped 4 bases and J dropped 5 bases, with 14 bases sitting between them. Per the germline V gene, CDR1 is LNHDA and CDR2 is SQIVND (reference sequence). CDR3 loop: CASSTQPAGTEAFF. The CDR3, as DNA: TGTGCCAGTAGTACGCAGCCAGCCGGGACTGAAGCTTTCTTT.

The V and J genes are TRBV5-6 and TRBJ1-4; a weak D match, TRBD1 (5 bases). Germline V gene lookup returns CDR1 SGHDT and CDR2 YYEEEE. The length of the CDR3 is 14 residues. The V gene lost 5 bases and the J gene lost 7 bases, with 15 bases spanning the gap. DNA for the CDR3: TGTGCCAGCAGTCTTGGGGGATCTGGTGAAAAACTGTTTTTT. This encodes CASSLGGSGEKLFF.

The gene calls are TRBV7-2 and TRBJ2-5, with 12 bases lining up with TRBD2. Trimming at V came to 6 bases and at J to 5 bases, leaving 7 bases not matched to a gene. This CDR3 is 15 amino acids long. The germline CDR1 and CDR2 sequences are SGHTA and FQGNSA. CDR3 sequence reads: CASRFGLAGWETQYF. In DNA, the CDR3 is TGTGCCAGCAGATTCGGACTAGCGGGATGGGAGACCCAGTACTTC. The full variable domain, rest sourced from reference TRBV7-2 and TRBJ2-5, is GAGVSQSPSNKVTEKGKDVELRCDPISGHTALYWYRQSLGQGLEFLIYFQGNSAPDKSGLPSDRFSAERTGGSVSTLTIQRTQQEDSAVYLCASRFGLAGWETQYFGPGTRLLVL.

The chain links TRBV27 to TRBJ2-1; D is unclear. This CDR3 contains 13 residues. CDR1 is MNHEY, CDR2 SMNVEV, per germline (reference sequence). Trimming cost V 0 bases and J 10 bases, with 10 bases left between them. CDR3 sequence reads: CASSLSKGNEQFF. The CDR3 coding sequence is TGTGCCAGCAGTTTATCGAAGGGCAACGAGCAGTTCTTC.